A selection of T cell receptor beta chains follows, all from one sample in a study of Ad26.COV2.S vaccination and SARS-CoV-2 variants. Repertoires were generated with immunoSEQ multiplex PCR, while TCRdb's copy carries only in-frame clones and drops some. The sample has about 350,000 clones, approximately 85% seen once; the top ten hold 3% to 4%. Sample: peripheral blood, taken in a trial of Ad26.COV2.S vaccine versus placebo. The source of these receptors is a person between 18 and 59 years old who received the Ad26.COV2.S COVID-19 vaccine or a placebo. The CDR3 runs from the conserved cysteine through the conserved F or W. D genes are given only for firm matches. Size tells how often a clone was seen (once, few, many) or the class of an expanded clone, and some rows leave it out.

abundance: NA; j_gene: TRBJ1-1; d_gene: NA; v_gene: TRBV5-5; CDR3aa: CASSPWGGVAFF; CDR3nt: TGTGCCAGCAGCCCTTGGGGGGGAGTAGCTTTCTTT
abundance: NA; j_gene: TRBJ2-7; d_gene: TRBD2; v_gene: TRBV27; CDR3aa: CASSLYSGSSYEQYF; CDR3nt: TGTGCCAGCAGTTTATACAGCGGGAGCTCCTACGAGCAGTACTTC
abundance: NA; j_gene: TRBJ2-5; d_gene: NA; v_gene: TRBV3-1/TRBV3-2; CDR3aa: CASSQDQSSRGLETQYF; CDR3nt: TGTGCCAGCAGCCAAGATCAATCCTCACGGGGCCTTGAGACCCAGTACTTC
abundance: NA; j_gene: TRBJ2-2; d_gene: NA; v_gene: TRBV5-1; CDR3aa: CASSPEWAGELFF; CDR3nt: TGCGCCAGCAGCCCGGAGTGGGCCGGGGAGCTGTTTTTT
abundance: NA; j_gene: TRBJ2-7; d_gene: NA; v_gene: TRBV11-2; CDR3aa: CASSDNRRFYEQYF; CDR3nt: TGTGCCAGCAGCGACAACAGGAGATTTTACGAGCAGTACTTC
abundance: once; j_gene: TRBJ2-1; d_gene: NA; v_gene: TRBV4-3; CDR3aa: CASSQVGGSNEQFF; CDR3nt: TGCGCCAGCAGCCAAGTTGGAGGGTCCAATGAGCAGTTCTTC
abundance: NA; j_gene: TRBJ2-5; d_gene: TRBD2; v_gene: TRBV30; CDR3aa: CAWNSGGFSSAGGTQYF; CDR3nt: TGTGCCTGGAATAGCGGGGGGTTTTCTTCTGCGGGCGGGACCCAGTACTTC
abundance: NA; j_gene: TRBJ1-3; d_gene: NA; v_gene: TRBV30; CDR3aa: CAWTRTRSGNTIYF; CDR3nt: TGTGCCTGGACGAGGACAAGATCTGGAAACACCATATATTTT
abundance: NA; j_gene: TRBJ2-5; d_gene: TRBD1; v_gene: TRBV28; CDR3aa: CASRLTGGQETQYF; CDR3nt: TGTGCCAGCAGGCTGACAGGGGGTCAAGAGACCCAGTACTTC
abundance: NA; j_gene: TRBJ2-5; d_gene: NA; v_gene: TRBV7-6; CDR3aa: CASSPAGTIRETQYF; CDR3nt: TGTGCCAGCAGCCCTGCCGGGACAATCAGAGAGACCCAGTACTTC
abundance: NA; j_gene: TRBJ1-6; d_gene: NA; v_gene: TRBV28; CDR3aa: CASRGGGSSYNSPLHF; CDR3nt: TGTGCCAGCAGAGGGGGGGGGAGCTCCTATAATTCACCCCTCCACTTT
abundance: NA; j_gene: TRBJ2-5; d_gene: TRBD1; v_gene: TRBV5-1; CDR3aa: CASSGNRGYQETQYF; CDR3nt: TGCGCCAGCAGCGGAAACAGGGGGTACCAAGAGACCCAGTACTTC
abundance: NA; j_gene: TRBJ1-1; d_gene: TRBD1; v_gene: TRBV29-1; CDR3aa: CSVGRTGGEAFF; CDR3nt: TGCAGCGTTGGAAGGACAGGAGGTGAAGCTTTCTTT
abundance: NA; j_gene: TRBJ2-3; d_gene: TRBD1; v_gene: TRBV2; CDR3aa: CASSAPRDRATDTQYF; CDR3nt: TGTGCCAGCAGTGCTCCCCGGGACAGGGCCACAGATACGCAGTATTTT
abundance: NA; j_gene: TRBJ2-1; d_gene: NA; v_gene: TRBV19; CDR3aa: CASSIGYPPGSYNEQFF; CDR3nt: TGTGCCAGTAGTATAGGTTACCCTCCGGGATCCTACAATGAGCAGTTCTTC
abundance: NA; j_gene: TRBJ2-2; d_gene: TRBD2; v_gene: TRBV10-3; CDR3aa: CAIRATSGGTNTGELFF; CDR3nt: TGTGCCATTCGCGCCACTAGCGGGGGTACGAACACCGGGGAGCTGTTTTTT
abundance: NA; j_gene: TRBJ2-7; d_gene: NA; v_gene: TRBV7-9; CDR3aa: CASSVQGYEQYF; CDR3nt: TGTGCCAGCAGCGTGCAGGGGTACGAGCAGTACTTC
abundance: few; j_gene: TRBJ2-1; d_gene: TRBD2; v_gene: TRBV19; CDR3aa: CASSSSGRGVWEQFF; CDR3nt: TGTGCCAGTAGTTCTAGCGGGAGAGGGGTTTGGGAGCAGTTCTTC
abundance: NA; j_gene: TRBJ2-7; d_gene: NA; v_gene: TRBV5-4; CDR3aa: CASSLSLFSYEQYF; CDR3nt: TGTGCCAGCAGCTTGAGTCTATTTTCCTACGAGCAGTACTTC
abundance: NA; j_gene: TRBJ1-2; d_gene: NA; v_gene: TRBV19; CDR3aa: CASSLYRDGYTF; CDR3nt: TGTGCCAGTAGTCTCTACAGGGATGGCTACACCTTC
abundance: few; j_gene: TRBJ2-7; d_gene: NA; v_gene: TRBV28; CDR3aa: CASSPIPTSLAYEQYF; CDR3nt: TGTGCCAGCAGTCCGATCCCCACCTCGTTAGCCTACGAGCAGTACTTC
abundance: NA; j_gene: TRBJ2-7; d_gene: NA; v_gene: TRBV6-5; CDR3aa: CASSYTRGPYEQYF; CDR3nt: TGTGCCAGCAGTTACACGAGAGGCCCTTACGAGCAGTACTTC
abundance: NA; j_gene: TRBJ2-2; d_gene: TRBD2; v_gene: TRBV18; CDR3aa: CASSPPSGRANTGELFF; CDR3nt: TGTGCCAGCTCACCACCTAGCGGGAGAGCCAACACCGGGGAGCTGTTTTTT
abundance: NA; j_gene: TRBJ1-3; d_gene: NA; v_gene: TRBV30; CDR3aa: CAWSLSWNTIYF; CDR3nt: TGTGCCTGGAGCCTCTCTTGGAACACCATATATTTT
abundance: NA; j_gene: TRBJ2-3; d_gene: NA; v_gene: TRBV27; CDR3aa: CASSLRGDTQYF; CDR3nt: TGTGCCAGCAGTCTACGTGGGGATACGCAGTATTTT
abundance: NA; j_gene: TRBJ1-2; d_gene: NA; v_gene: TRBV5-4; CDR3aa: CASSLGRGAGGYTF; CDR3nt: TGTGCCAGCAGCTTGGGCAGGGGAGCTGGGGGCTACACCTTC
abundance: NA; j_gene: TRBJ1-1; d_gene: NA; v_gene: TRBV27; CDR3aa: CASTGYTEAFF; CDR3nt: TGTGCCAGTACAGGGTACACTGAAGCTTTCTTT
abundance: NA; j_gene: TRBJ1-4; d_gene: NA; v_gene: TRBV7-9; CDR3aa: CASSYGPVATNEKLFF; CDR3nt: TGTGCCAGCAGCTACGGACCGGTTGCAACTAATGAAAAACTGTTTTTT
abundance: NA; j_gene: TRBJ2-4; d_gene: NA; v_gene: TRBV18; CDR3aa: CASSPRDEGIQYF; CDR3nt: TGTGCCAGCTCACCTCGGGACGAGGGCATTCAGTACTTC
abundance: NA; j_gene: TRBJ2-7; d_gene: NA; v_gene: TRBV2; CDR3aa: CASSVSLGGIIYEQYF; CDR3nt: TGTGCCAGCAGTGTGTCTCTCGGGGGAATTATCTACGAGCAGTACTTC
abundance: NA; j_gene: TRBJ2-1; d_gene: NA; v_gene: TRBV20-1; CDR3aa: CSALGDNEQFF; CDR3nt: TGCAGTGCACTGGGAGACAATGAGCAGTTCTTC
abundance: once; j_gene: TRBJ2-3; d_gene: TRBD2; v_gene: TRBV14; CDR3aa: CASSQYGLAGYTDTQYF; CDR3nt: TGTGCCAGCAGCCAATATGGGCTAGCGGGATACACAGATACGCAGTATTTT
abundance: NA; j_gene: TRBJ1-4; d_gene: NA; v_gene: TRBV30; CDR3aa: CAWSVPSPNEKLFF; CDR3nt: TGTGCCTGGAGTGTCCCCAGTCCTAATGAAAAACTGTTTTTT
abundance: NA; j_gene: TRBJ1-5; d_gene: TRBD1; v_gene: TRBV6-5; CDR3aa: CASSYSVTGSQPQHF; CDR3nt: TGTGCCAGCAGTTACTCTGTGACAGGGAGTCAGCCCCAGCATTTT
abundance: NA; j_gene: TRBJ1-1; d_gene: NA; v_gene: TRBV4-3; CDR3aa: CASSQDVGGTEAFF; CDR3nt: TGCGCCAGCAGCCAAGACGTCGGGGGCACTGAAGCTTTCTTT
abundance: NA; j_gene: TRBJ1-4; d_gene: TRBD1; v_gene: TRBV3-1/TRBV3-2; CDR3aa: CASSQVRGQGGEKLFF; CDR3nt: TGTGCCAGCAGCCAAGTGAGGGGACAGGGAGGTGAAAAACTGTTTTTT